Following are 21 T cell receptor beta chains from one sample sequenced in a study of T cells in Graves' hyperthyroidism and ophthalmopathy. Amplification yielded TCR beta CDR3 regions, with RNA transcripts as the source. A set of HTBI primers served as the primers for a first-round RT-PCR of the TCR CDR3. Using its own MiXCR run on the multiplex PCR reads, TCRdb lists one record per CDR3 protein. In the table there are approximately 710,000 distinct CDR3 sequences, roughly a sixth of which are singletons. Sequenced sample: blood. The receptors here all came from a man aged 45-60 years with Graves' hyperthyroidism.

This clonotype was recorded many times. The gene calls are TRBV6-2 or TRBV6-3 and TRBJ2-7, with 8 positions matching TRBD2. With V trimmed by 2 bases and J by 3 bases, 3 bases remained unmatched. Germline V gene sequence: CDR1 MNHEY, CDR2 SVGEGT. There are 14 residues in the CDR3. The CDR3 protein is CASSYERELYEQYF. The CDR3 DNA follows: TGTGCCAGCAGTTACGAGCGGGAGCTCTACGAGCAGTACTTC.

This sequence joins TRBV30 and TRBJ2-3; 7 bases are a match to TRBD2. The CDR3 runs 15 residues. Per the germline V gene, CDR1 is GTSNPN and CDR2 is SVGIG (reference sequence). The J segment lost 2 bases and the V segment lost 2 bases, leaving 7 bases of the junction unmatched. The CDR3 nucleotides read TGTGCCTGGAGTCCCCAGCGGGGAATCACAGATACGCAGTATTTT. Amino acid sequence: CAWSPQRGITDTQYF.

This clonotype was detected only a few times. A single base separates this from a much larger clone, so it may be a read error. Because it lacks the conserved phenylalanine or tryptophan at the end, this CDR3 is likely a read error. V is TRBV2 and J is TRBJ1-1; D not certain. V lost 5 bases to trimming and J lost 0 bases, with 4 bases between them. The CDR3 extends over 12 amino acids. Germline V CDR1 and CDR2: SNHLY, FYNNEI. Here the CDR3 reads CASSSMNTEAFS. The CDR3 DNA reads TGTGCCAGCAGTAGTATGAACACTGAAGCTTTCTCT.

A note on this clonotype: A much more abundant neighbour one base away suggests this may be a read error. This sequence joins TRBV20-1 and TRBJ2-7; D gene uncertain. The CDR3 totals 13 residues. V lost 2 bases, J lost 3 bases, and 11 bases lay in between. Germline CDR1 reads DFQATT; CDR2 reads SNEGSKA (reference sequence). CDR3 sequence (DNA): TGCAGTGCTAGACCCTACTACGTCTACGAGCAGTACTTC. This sequence encodes CSARPYYVYEQYF.

This clonotype was recorded at least ten times. The chain combines TRBV12-3 or TRBV12-4 with TRBJ2-5; D not certain. Trimming cost V 3 bases and J 6 bases, with 14 bases left between them. This CDR3 region has 14 residues. CDR3 nucleotide sequence: TGTGCCAGCAGTTTCTCTTACCGCGAAAAGACCCAGTACTTC. This sequence encodes CASSFSYREKTQYF.

This clonotype was seen many times. This chain connects TRBV3-1 to TRBJ1-1; tentatively, D is TRBD1 (5 bases). Per the germline V gene, CDR1 is LGHDT and CDR2 is YNNKEL (reference sequence). The CDR3 runs 14 residues. V was shortened by 0 bases and J by 1 base, with 6 bases between the two germline ends. Here the CDR3 reads CASSQDGQNTEAFF. CDR3 nucleotide sequence: TGTGCCAGCAGCCAAGATGGACAGAACACTGAAGCTTTCTTT.

This clonotype turned up a few times. The genes are TRBV5-6 and TRBJ2-2, with D perhaps TRBD2 (5 bases). The V end was cut by 5 bases, the J end by 4 bases, with 18 bases between. The germline gives CDR1 SGHDT, CDR2 YYEEEE. The CDR3 has 16 amino acids. This chain's CDR3 is CASSPGRGRATGELFF. Here the CDR3 DNA reads TGTGCCAGCAGTCCCGGTCGAGGGCGTGCCACCGGGGAGCTGTTTTTT.

This clonotype appeared a few times. The CDR3 DNA is TGTGCCAGCAGCCAAGATGGGGGAGGGTTATACAATGAGCAGTTCTTC. Translation: CASSQDGGGLYNEQFF. The J gene is TRBJ2-1, the V gene TRBV3-1; 7 positions match TRBD2. Germline CDR1 is LGHDT and CDR2 is YNNKEL (reference sequence). Unmatched junction bases numbered 6, after V lost 0 bases and J lost 4 bases. This CDR3 has 16 residues.

In nucleotides, the CDR3 is TGTGCCAGCAGTTTAGGGGGGCTGGAAGAGACCCAGTACTTC. It encodes CASSLGGLEETQYF. V is TRBV27 and J is TRBJ2-5; D possibly matches TRBD1 or TRBD2 (6 bases each). Trimming left V 2 bases short and J 3 bases short, with 10 bases between. Germline lookup yields CDR1 MNHEY and CDR2 SMNVEV (reference sequence). The CDR3 covers 14 residues.

Ten or more counts support this clonotype. The V and J genes are TRBV24-1 and TRBJ2-7, with D unresolved. The V end lost 3 bases, the J end lost 2 bases, and 13 bases lay between the germline ends. The CDR3 totals 15 residues. Germline lookup yields CDR1 KGHDR and CDR2 SFDVKD. In DNA, the CDR3 is TGTGCCACCAGTGATAAGGAAGCCACCCCCTACGAGCAGTACTTC. It specifies CATSDKEATPYEQYF.

The V and J genes are TRBV27 and TRBJ1-5; 9 nucleotides agree with TRBD1. Per germline, CDR1 MNHEY and CDR2 SMNVEV (reference sequence). Unmatched junction bases numbered 4, after V lost 6 bases and J lost 1 base. The CDR3 extends over 15 amino acids. This chain's CDR3 is CASSRTGESNQPQHF. In nucleotides, the CDR3 is TGTGCCAGCAGCCGGACAGGGGAGAGCAATCAGCCCCAGCATTTT.

This sequence joins TRBV28 and TRBJ2-7; a possible D gene is TRBD2 (5 bases). This CDR3 has 12 residues. The V gene lost 9 bases and the J gene lost 2 bases, with 11 bases spanning the gap. The V gene's germline CDR1 is MDHEN and CDR2 SYDVKM. In DNA form, the CDR3 reads TGTGCCAGTGAGGGCCCTGCCTACGAGCAGTACTTC. This gives the protein CASEGPAYEQYF.

At least ten counts were recorded for this clonotype. The chain is built from TRBV28 and TRBJ2-7; D unclear. Germline V lookup: CDR1 MDHEN, CDR2 SYDVKM. The CDR3 runs 14 residues. With 6 bases removed from V and 4 bases from J, the gap between germline ends came to 16 bases. The CDR3 nucleotides are TGTGCCAGCAGCCGCCCTCATTCAAGATACGAGCAGTACTTC. Translated, it gives CASSRPHSRYEQYF.

This clonotype was picked up many times. The chain combines TRBV2 with TRBJ1-2; D is perhaps TRBD1 (5 bases). The V end was cut by 1 base, the J end by 8 bases, with 11 bases between. Per the germline V gene, CDR1 is SNHLY and CDR2 is FYNNEI. There are 13 residues in the CDR3. The DNA for the CDR3 is TGTGCCAGCAGTGAAGAGGCAGGGAGCGGCTACACCTTC. Protein sequence: CASSEEAGSGYTF.

This clonotype was detected many times. J is TRBJ2-4 and V is TRBV19; D is unclear. There are 16 residues in the CDR3. The germline V and J ends were trimmed by 3 bases and 3 bases, with 15 bases remaining between them. Germline V CDR1 and CDR2: LNHDA, SQIVND (reference sequence). CDR3 in DNA: TGTGCCAGTAGTATTCGGGCAGGTTGGGACAAAAACATTCAGTACTTC. Its protein is CASSIRAGWDKNIQYF. The full variable domain, completed using reference TRBV19 and TRBJ2-4, is DGGITQSPKYLFRKEGQNVTLSCEQNLNHDAMYWYRQDPGQGLRLIYYSQIVNDFQKGDIAEGYSVSREKKESFPLTVTSAQKNPTAFYLCASSIRAGWDKNIQYFGAGTRLSVL.

A few counts support this clonotype. The V call is TRBV28, the J call TRBJ1-5, with D uncertain. The length of the CDR3 is 17 residues. Germline V CDR1 and CDR2: MDHEN, SYDVKM. V was pared by 6 bases and J by 3 bases, with 21 bases between. The CDR3 reads CASSIPLKNTLNQPQHF. The CDR3 DNA reads as TGTGCCAGCAGCATCCCGCTGAAAAACACGCTCAATCAGCCCCAGCATTTT.

The chain carries TRBV2 and TRBJ1-5, with 12 bases that match TRBD1. CDR3 length: 15 residues. The junction had 7 bases not matched to a gene; V was cut back by 11 bases and J by 2 bases. Germline assignment: CDR1 SNHLY and CDR2 FYNNEI. The CDR3 DNA sequence: TGTGCCGGAGGGACAGGGGGCCTGGGCAATCAGCCCCAGCATTTT. Amino acid sequence: CAGGTGGLGNQPQHF. Full variable domain (rest looked up from reference TRBV2 and TRBJ1-5): EPEVTQTPSHQVTQMGQEVILRCVPISNHLYFYWYRQILGQKVEFLVSFYNNEISEKSEIFDDQFSVERPDGSNFTLKIRSTKLEDSAMYFCAGGTGGLGNQPQHFGDGTRLSIL.

This clonotype was counted only a few times. The V gene is TRBV29-1, the J gene TRBJ2-1; TRBD2 matches at 12 bases. With 6 bases clipped from V and 5 bases from J, the junction kept 5 bases outside the gene matches. Germline V CDR1 and CDR2: SQVTM, ANQGSEA. The length of the CDR3 is 14 residues. CDR3 residues: CSVWTSGINNEQFF. The DNA for the CDR3 is TGCAGCGTGTGGACTAGCGGGATTAACAATGAGCAGTTCTTC.

This chain uses TRBV9 with TRBJ2-7; 7 bases fit TRBD2. CDR1 is SGDLS and CDR2 is YYNGEE in the germline V gene. The CDR3 totals 16 residues. V shed 0 bases and J 2 bases; nucleotides not matched to a gene: 8. CDR3 region: CASSVAGSSGPYEQYF. CDR3 DNA: TGTGCCAGCAGCGTAGCTGGGTCTAGCGGTCCCTACGAGCAGTACTTC. Looking up the rest from reference TRBV9 and TRBJ2-7 gives the full variable domain: DSGVTQTPKHLITATGQRVTLRCSPRSGDLSVYWYQQSLDQGLQFLIQYYNGEERAKGNILERFSAQQFPDLHSELNLSSLELGDSALYFCASSVAGSSGPYEQYFGPGTRLTVT.

The chain has TRBV19 and TRBJ1-1, with D perhaps matching TRBD1 (5 bases). The V gene lost 5 bases and the J gene lost 3 bases, with 16 bases spanning the gap. Germline V gene sequence: CDR1 LNHDA, CDR2 SQIVND (reference sequence). This CDR3 is built from 15 residues. CDR3 sequence: CASSPREGLDTEAFF. As DNA, the CDR3 is TGTGCCAGTAGTCCACGGGAGGGGCTGGACACTGAAGCTTTCTTT.

This clonotype appeared many times. The chain uses TRBV12-3 or TRBV12-4 and TRBJ2-4; 8 nucleotides line up with TRBD1. CDR3 length equals 15 residues. V trimming: 5 bases; J trimming: 1 base; junction bases outside the gene matches: 4. The CDR3 coding sequence is TGTGCCAGCAGTGAGACAGGGGTGGCCAAAAACATTCAGTACTTC. Protein: CASSETGVAKNIQYF.